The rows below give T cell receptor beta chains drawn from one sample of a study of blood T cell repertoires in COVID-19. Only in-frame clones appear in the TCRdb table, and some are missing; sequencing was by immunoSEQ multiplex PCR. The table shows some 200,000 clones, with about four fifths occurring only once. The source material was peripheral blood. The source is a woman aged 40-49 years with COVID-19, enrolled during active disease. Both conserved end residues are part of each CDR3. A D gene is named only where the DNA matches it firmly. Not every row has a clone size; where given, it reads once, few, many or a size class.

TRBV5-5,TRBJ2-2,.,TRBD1,TGTGCCAGCAGCTTCTATCCCGGGACAGGAGAAAACACCGGGGAGCTGTTTTTT,CASSFYPGTGENTGELFF
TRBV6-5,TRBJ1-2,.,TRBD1,TGTGCCAGCAGTTATTACGGGACAGCGATCTATGGCTACACCTTC,CASSYYGTAIYGYTF
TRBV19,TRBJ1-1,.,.,TGTGCCAGTATCCCCCAGGGGAGAACTGAAGCTTTCTTT,CASIPQGRTEAFF
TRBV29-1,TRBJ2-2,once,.,TGCAGCGTTCTTTTCGCCACTCAAAACACCGGGGAGCTGTTTTTT,CSVLFATQNTGELFF
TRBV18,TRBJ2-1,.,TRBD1,TGTGCCAGCCAGGGACAGGGTAGTGGTGAGCAGTTCTTC,CASQGQGSGEQFF
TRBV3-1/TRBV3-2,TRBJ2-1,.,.,TGTGCCAGCAGCCGAGCTGGCAATGAGCAGTTCTTC,CASSRAGNEQFF
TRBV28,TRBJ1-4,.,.,TGTGCCAGCAGCGCTACAGGCCCTAATGAAAAACTGTTTTTT,CASSATGPNEKLFF
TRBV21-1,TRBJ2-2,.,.,TGTGCCAGCAGCAAAGTAGAGAGGGAAACGAACACCGGGGAGCTGTTTTTT,CASSKVERETNTGELFF
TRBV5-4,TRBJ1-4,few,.,TGTGCCAGCAGCTTGGGGGGGCAGGTTGAAAAACTGTTTTTT,CASSLGGQVEKLFF
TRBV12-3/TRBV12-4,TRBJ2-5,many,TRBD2,TGTGCCAGCAGTCCTGGCGCTGGGAGGGCCCAGTACTTC,CASSPGAGRAQYF
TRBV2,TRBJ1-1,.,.,TGTGCCAGCAGGCGCCTTCAGAACACTGAAGCTTTCTTT,CASRRLQNTEAFF
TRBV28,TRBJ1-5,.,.,TGTGCCAGCAGTTTAGGCGGGCCTAATCAGCCCCAGCATTTT,CASSLGGPNQPQHF
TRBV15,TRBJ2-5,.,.,TGTGCCACCAGCAGAAACTCCGGACAGCGAGAGACCCAGTACTTC,CATSRNSGQRETQYF
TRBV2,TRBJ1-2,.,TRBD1,TGTGCCAGCAGACAAAACTCCGGACAGGGGAATCTCTATGGCTACACCTTC,CASRQNSGQGNLYGYTF